The text below deals with one TCR beta chain. This record comes from a study of blood T cell repertoires in COVID-19. Cohorts were assigned according to the clinical history that participants reported. Participants in the exposed group had met a COVID-19 case in the 2 weeks before joining the study. Germline loops: CDR1 MDHEN, CDR2 SYDVKM. The V gene lost 3 bases and the J gene lost 5 bases, with 10 bases spanning the gap. This CDR3 contains 14 residues. In the original workflow: How many nucleated cells were present was estimated from reference gene primer amplification. Libraries were prepared by immunoSEQ multiplex PCR; TCRdb keeps only in-frame clonotypes and omits some of them. V and J calls and clone size are copied from that table; D and trimming were computed from the DNA. The profile shows under 400,000 clones, about nine tenths of them singletons.

The source material was PBMCs or T cells enriched from blood (not recorded which). The sequence was obtained from a woman aged 25-40 years who had been exposed to COVID-19. The chain carries TRBV28 and TRBJ1-4, with D possibly matching TRBD1 (5 bases). CDR3 sequence reads: CASSFLGLNEKLFF. The CDR3 nucleotides are TGTGCCAGCAGTTTTCTGGGGCTCAATGAAAAACTGTTTTTT.